The source of this T cell receptor (beta chain) is a study of blood T cell repertoires in COVID-19. As processed by the authors: Estimates of nucleated cell counts were drawn from the amplification of reference gene primers. Measured with immunoSEQ multiplex PCR; TCRdb has only the in-frame clones, and not every one. That table furnishes V, J and clone size, whereas the DNA furnished D and trimming. The sample comprises about 140,000 clones, 88% of which are singletons, and roughly 2.5% rests with the top ten. Seattle-derived patients entered the study during active infection and were followed longitudinally. The ends were cut back, 2 bases at V and 0 bases at J, with 11 bases in the middle. Per the germline V gene, CDR1 is LNHDA and CDR2 is SQIVND (reference sequence). The CDR3 has 16 residues.

This chain connects TRBV19 to TRBJ1-5, with D perhaps matching TRBD1 (5 bases). The receptor comes from a human donor with COVID-19, enrolled during active disease. The donor label of this sample is uncertain. Sample: peripheral blood. The CDR3 here is CASSINGANSNQPQHF. Here the CDR3 DNA reads TGTGCCAGTAGTATAAATGGGGCAAATAGCAATCAGCCCCAGCATTTT.